One and the same sample provided the 6 T cell receptor beta chains below, sequenced in a study of blood T cells in healthy people across ages. A sample-barcoded 5' primer and a J-beta primer mix were used in a second PCR of about 6 to 12 cycles. TCRdb re-analysed the 5' RACE reads in MiXCR, keeping a single row per CDR3 protein. The repertoire holds some 710,000 distinct CDR3 sequences, 46% seen once, with roughly 18% in the top ten. Sequenced sample: blood. These receptors all come from a man older than 75 in good health.

The chain combines TRBV10-3 with TRBJ1-5; possibly TRBD1 for D (5 bases). The V gene's germline CDR1 is ENHRY and CDR2 SYGVKD. The CDR3 is 15 residues long. The V gene lost 0 bases and the J gene lost 8 bases, with 14 bases spanning the gap. The CDR3 bases are TGTGCCATCAGTGAGTCTAGCGACAGCTCCGAGCCCCAGCATTTT. It translates to CAISESSDSSEPQHF.

The V and J genes are TRBV4-2 and TRBJ2-7; D gene ambiguous. Germline V lookup: CDR1 LGHNA, CDR2 YNFKEQ. The CDR3 is 15 residues long. Trimming cost V 4 bases and J 1 base, with 14 bases left between them. The CDR3 region is CASSPSGGRSYEQYF. CDR3 nucleotides: TGTGCCAGCAGCCCTTCTGGTGGACGATCCTACGAGCAGTACTTC.

This chain links TRBV7-8 with TRBJ2-4, with a weak D call TRBD1 (6 bases). Germline V CDR1 and CDR2: SGHVS, FQNEAQ. The V gene lost 0 bases and the J gene lost 6 bases, with 12 bases spanning the gap. The CDR3 totals 15 residues. The CDR3 DNA is TGTGCCAGCAGCTTAGCGCTGGCGGACAGAAACATTCAGTACTTC. This translates into CASSLALADRNIQYF.

The chain recombines TRBV6-2 or TRBV6-3 with TRBJ2-7, with D tentatively TRBD1 or TRBD2 (5 bases each). This CDR3 region has 12 residues. V shed 7 bases and J shed 0 bases, with 7 bases lying between them. CDR1 is MNHEY, CDR2 SVGEGT, per germline. The CDR3, as DNA: TGTGCCAGCATTGGGGGCTCCTACGAGCAGTACTTC. It encodes CASIGGSYEQYF.

The J gene is TRBJ2-5, the V gene TRBV13; TRBD1 or TRBD2 may be the D gene (5 bases each). The CDR3 totals 14 residues. Trimming took off 4 bases at V and 5 bases at J, with 14 bases between the two ends. Germline V CDR1 and CDR2: PRHDT, FYEKMQ (reference sequence). CDR3 sequence reads: CASSSPWGRETQYF. CDR3 bases: TGTGCCAGCAGCTCCCCATGGGGACGGGAGACCCAGTACTTC.

The chain uses TRBV5-1 and TRBJ2-2; TRBD1 matches at 7 bases. The CDR3 is 13 residues long. J lost 8 bases, V lost 4 bases, and 5 bases had no gene match. In germline, CDR1 is SGHRS, CDR2 YFSETQ. The CDR3 here is CASSPLQGGELFF. CDR3 nucleotide sequence: TGCGCCAGCAGCCCTTTACAGGGGGGGGAGCTGTTTTTT.